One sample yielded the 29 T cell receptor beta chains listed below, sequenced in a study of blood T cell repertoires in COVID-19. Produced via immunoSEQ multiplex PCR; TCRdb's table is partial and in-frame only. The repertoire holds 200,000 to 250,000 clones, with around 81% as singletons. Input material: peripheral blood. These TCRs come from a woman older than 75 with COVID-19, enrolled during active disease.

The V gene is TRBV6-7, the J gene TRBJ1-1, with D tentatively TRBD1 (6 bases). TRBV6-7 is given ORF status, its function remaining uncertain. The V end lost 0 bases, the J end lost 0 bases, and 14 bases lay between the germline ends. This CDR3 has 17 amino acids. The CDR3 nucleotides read TGTGCCAGCAGTTACTCCGGGGGGCAGGGTCTGAACACTGAAGCTTTCTTT. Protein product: CASSYSGGQGLNTEAFF.

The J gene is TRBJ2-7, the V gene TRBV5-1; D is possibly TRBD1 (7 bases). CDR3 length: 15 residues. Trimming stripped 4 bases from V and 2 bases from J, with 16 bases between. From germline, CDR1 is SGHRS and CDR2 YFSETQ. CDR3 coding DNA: TGCGCCAGCAGCGGCCGACAGGGACTCCCCTACGAGCAGTACTTC. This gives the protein CASSGRQGLPYEQYF. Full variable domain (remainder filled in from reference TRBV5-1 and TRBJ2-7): KAGVTQTPRYLIKTRGQQVTLSCSPISGHRSVSWYQQTPGQGLQFLFEYFSETQRNKGNFPGRFSGRQFSNSRSEMNVSTLELGDSALYLCASSGRQGLPYEQYFGPGTRLTVT.

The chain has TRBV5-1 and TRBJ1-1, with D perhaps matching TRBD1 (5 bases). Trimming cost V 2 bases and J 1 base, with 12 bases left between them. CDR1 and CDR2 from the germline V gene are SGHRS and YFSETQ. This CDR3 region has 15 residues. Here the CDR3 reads CASSLDGHPNTEAFF. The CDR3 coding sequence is TGCGCCAGCAGCTTAGACGGACACCCGAACACTGAAGCTTTCTTT.

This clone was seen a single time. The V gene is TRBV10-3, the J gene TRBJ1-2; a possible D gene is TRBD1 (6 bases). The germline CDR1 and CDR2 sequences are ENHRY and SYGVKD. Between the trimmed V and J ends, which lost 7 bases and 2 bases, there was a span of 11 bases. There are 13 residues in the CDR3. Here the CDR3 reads CAITGQMNYGYTF. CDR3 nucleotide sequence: TGTGCCATCACTGGACAGATGAACTATGGCTACACCTTC.

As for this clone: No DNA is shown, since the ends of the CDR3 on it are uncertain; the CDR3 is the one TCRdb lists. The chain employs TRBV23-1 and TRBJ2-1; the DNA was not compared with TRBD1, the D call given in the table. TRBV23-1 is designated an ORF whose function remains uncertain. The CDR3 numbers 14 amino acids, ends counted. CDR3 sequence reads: CAIAYRCTYNEQFF.

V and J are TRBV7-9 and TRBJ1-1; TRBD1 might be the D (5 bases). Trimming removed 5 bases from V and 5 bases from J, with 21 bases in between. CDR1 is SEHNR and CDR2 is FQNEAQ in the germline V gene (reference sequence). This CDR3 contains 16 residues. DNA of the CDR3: TGTGCCAGCAGCATAACCCAGGGAAACAGGAGAACTGAAGCTTTCTTT. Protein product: CASSITQGNRRTEAFF.

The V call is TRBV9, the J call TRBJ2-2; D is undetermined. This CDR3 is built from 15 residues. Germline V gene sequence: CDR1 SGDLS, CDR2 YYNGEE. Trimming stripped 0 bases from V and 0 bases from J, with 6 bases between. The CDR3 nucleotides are TGTGCCAGCAGCGTAGCGGAGACGAACACCGGGGAGCTGTTTTTT. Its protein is CASSVAETNTGELFF.

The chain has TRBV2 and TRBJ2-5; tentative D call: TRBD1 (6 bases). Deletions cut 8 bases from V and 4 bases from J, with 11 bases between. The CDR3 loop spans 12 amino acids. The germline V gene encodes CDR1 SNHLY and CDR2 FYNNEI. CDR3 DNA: TGTGCCAGCTCCCAGGGGAGAGAGACCCAGTACTTC. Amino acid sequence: CASSQGRETQYF.

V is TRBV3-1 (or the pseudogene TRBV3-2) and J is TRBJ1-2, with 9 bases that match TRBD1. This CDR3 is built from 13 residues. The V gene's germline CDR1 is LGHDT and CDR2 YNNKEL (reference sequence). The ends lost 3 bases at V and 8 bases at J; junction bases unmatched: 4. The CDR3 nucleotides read TGTGCCAGCAGCCAGCCTGGACAGGGGGGCTACACCTTC. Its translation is CASSQPGQGGYTF.

CDR3 protein: CASSYQGDTIYF. The DNA of the CDR3 is TGTGCCAGCAGTTATCAGGGGGACACCATATATTTT. The genes are TRBV6-2 or TRBV6-3 and TRBJ1-3, with 7 bases that match TRBD1. Germline CDR1 MNHEY, CDR2 SVGEGT. The CDR3 has 12 residues. V shed 3 bases, J shed 8 bases, and the junction held 1 base outside the gene matches.

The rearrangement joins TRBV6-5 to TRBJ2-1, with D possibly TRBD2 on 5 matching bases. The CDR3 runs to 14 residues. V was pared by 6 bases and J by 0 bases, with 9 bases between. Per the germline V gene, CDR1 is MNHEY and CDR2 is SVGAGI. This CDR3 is CASRKDSSYNEQFF. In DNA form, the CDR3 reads TGTGCCAGCAGGAAGGACTCCTCCTACAATGAGCAGTTCTTC.

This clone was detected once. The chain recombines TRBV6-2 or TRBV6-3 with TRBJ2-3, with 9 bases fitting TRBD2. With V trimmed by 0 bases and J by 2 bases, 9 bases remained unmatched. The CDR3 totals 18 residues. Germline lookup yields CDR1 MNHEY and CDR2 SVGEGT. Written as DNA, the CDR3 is TGTGCCAGCAGTTACTCCCCCAAAAGCGGGGGGTCCACAGATACGCAGTATTTT. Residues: CASSYSPKSGGSTDTQYF.

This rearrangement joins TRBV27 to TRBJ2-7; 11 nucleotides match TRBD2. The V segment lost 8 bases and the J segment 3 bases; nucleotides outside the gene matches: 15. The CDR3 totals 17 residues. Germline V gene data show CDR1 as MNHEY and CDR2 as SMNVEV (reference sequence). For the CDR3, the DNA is TGTGCCAGCTGTCGGCTAGCGGGAGGACCTAGGATCTACGAGCAGTACTTC. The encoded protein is CASCRLAGGPRIYEQYF.

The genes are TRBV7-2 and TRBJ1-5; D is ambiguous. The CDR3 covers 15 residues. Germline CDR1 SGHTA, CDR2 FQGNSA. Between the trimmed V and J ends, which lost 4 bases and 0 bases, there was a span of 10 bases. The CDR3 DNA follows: TGTGCCAGCAGCTATACATCTTTTAGCAATCAGCCCCAGCATTTT. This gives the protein CASSYTSFSNQPQHF.

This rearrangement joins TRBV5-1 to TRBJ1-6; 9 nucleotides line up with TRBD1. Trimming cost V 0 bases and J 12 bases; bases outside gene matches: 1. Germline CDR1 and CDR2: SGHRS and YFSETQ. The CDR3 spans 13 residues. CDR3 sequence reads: CASSLGQGVPLHF. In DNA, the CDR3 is TGCGCCAGCAGCTTGGGACAGGGGGTACCCCTCCACTTT.

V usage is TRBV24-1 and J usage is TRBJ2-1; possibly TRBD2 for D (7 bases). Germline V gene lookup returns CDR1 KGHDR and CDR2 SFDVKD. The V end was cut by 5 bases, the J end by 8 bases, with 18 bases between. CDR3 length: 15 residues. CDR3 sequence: CATSGAGLPGDEQFF. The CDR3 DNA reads TGTGCCACCAGTGGCGCGGGACTACCAGGGGATGAGCAGTTCTTC.

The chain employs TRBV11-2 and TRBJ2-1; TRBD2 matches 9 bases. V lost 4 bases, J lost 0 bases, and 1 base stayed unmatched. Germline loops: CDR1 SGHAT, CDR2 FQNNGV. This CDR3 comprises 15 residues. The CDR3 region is CASSYSGSSYNEQFF. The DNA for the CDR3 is TGTGCCAGCAGCTATAGCGGGAGCTCCTACAATGAGCAGTTCTTC. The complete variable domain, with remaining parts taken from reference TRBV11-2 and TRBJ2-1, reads EAGVAQSPRYKIIEKRQSVAFWCNPISGHATLYWYQQILGQGPKLLIQFQNNGVVDDSQLPKDRFSAERLKGVDSTLKIQPAKLEDSAVYLCASSYSGSSYNEQFFGPGTRLTVL.

CDR3 in amino acids: CASSQAYVEAFF. CDR3 DNA sequence: TGTGCCAGCAGCCAGGCCTATGTTGAAGCTTTCTTT. The rearrangement links TRBV2 to TRBJ1-1; D is unclear. The V gene lost 6 bases and the J gene lost 7 bases, with 12 bases spanning the gap. Germline V gene sequence: CDR1 SNHLY, CDR2 FYNNEI. The CDR3 covers 12 residues. Full variable domain (missing parts from reference TRBV2 and TRBJ1-1): EPEVTQTPSHQVTQMGQEVILRCVPISNHLYFYWYRQILGQKVEFLVSFYNNEISEKSEIFDDQFSVERPDGSNFTLKIRSTKLEDSAMYFCASSQAYVEAFFGQGTRLTVV.

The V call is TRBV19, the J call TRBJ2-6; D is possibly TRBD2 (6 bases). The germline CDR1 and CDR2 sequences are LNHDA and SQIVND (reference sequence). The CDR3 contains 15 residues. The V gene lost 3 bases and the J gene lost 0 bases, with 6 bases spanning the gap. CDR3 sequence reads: CASSIGGSGANVLTF. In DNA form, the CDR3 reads TGTGCCAGTAGTATCGGGGGCTCTGGGGCCAACGTCCTGACTTTC.

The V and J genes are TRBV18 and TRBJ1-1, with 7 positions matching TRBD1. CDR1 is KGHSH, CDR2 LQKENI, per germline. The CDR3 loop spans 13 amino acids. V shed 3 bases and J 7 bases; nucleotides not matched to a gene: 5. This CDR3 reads CASSPTGNHEAFF. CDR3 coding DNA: TGTGCCAGCTCACCGACAGGGAACCATGAAGCTTTCTTT.

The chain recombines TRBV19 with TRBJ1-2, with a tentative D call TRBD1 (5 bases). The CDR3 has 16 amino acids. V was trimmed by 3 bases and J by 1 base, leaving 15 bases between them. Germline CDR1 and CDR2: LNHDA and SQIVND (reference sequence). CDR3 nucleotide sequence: TGTGCCAGTAGTATTCGGTCAGGGAAGGATAACTATGGCTACACCTTC. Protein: CASSIRSGKDNYGYTF. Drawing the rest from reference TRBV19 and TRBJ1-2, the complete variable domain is DGGITQSPKYLFRKEGQNVTLSCEQNLNHDAMYWYRQDPGQGLRLIYYSQIVNDFQKGDIAEGYSVSREKKESFPLTVTSAQKNPTAFYLCASSIRSGKDNYGYTFGSGTRLTVV.

This CDR3 is CASSLGASGYNEQFF. CDR3 nucleotide sequence: TGTGCCAGCAGCTTAGGGGCTAGCGGCTACAATGAGCAGTTCTTC. V usage is TRBV7-3 and J usage is TRBJ2-1; TRBD2 matches 7 bases. After removal of 2 bases from V and 3 bases from J, the junction contained 4 bases not matched to a gene. Looked up from germline, CDR1 is SGHTA and CDR2 is FQGTGA. The CDR3 extends over 15 amino acids.

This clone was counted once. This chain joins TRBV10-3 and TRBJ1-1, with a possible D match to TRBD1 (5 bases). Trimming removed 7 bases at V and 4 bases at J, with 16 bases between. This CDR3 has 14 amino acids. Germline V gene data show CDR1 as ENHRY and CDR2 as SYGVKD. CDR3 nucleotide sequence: TGTGCCATCAAGAAACAGGCCGACGGCACTGAAGCTTTCTTT. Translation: CAIKKQADGTEAFF.

Here the CDR3 reads CASSPPGQGAYEQYF. The CDR3 DNA reads TGTGCCAGCAGCCCTCCCGGACAGGGGGCCTACGAGCAGTACTTC. The J gene is TRBJ2-7, the V gene TRBV3-1 (or the pseudogene TRBV3-2); 10 bases fit TRBD1. This CDR3 contains 15 residues. CDR1 is LGHDT and CDR2 is YNNKEL in the germline V gene (reference sequence). J lost 2 bases, V lost 4 bases, and 5 bases had no gene match.

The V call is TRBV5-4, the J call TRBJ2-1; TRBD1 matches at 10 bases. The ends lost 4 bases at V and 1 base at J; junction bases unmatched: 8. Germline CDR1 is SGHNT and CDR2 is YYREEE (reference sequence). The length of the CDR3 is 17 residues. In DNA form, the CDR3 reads TGTGCCAGCAGCCCCCGACAGGGGGCCTTATCCTACAATGAGCAGTTCTTC. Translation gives CASSPRQGALSYNEQFF.

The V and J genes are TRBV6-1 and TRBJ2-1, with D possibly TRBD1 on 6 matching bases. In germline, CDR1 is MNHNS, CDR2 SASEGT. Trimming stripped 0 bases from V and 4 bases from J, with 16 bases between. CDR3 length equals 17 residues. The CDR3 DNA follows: TGTGCCAGCAGTGAAGCGCTTAGTGGACAGCCATACAATGAGCAGTTCTTC. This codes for CASSEALSGQPYNEQFF.

This CDR3 is CASSQQRRWSYTF. DNA for the CDR3: TGTGCCAGCAGCCAACAAAGACGGTGGAGTTACACCTTC. This chain connects TRBV5-6 to TRBJ1-2; D is unclear. The V and J ends lost 4 bases and 11 bases respectively, with 18 bases between them. Germline lookup yields CDR1 SGHDT and CDR2 YYEEEE. This CDR3 is 13 amino acids long.

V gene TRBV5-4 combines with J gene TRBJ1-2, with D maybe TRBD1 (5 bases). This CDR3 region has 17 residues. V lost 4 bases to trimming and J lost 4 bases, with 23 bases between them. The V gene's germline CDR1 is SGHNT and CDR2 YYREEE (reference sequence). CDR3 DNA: TGTGCCAGCAGCCAAAGGCTTGGGGGGAATAATATCTATGGCTACACCTTC. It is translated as CASSQRLGGNNIYGYTF.

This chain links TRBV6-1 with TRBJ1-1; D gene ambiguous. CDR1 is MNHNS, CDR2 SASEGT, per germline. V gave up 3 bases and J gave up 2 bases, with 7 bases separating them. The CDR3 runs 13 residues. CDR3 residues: CASSDGGNTEAFF. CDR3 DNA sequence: TGTGCCAGCAGTGACGGAGGAAACACTGAAGCTTTCTTT.